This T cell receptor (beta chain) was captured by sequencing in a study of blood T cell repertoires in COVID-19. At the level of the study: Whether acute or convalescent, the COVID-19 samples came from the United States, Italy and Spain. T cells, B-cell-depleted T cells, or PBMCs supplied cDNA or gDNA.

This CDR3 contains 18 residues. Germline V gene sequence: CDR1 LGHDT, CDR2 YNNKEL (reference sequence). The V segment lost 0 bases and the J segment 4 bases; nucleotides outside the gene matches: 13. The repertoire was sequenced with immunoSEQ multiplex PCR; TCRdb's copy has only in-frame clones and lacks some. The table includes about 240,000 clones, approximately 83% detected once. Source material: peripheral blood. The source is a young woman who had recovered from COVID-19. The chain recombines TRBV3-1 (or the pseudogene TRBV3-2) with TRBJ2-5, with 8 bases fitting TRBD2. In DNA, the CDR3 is TGTGCCAGCAGCCAAGATCTTGGCGGGGGGATACCCACAGAGACCCAGTACTTC. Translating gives CASSQDLGGGIPTETQYF.